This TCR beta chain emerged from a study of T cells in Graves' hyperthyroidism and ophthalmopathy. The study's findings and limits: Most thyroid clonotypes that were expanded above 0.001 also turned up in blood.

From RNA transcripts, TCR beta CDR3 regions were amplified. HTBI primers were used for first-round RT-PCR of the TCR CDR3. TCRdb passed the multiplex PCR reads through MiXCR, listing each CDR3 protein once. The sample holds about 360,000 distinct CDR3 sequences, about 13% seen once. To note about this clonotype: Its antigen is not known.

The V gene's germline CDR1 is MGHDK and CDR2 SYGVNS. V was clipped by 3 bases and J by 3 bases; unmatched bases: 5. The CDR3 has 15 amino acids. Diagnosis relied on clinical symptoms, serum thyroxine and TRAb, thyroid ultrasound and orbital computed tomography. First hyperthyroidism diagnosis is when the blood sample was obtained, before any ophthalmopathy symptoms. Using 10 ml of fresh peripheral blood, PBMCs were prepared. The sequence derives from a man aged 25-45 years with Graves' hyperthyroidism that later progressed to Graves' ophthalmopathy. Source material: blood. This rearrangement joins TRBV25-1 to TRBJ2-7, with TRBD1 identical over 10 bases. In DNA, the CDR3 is TGTGCCAGCAGTGACGCCGGGACAGGGGACTACGAGCAGTACTTC. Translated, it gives CASSDAGTGDYEQYF.